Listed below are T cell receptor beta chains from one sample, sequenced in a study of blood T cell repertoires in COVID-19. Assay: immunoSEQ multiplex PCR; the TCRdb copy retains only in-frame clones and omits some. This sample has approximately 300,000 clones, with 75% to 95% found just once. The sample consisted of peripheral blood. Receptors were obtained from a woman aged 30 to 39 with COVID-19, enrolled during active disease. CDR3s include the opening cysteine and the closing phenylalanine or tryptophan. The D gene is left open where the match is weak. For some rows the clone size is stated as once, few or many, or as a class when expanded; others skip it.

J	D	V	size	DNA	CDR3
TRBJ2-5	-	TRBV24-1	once	TGTGCCACCAGTGATTTGATGGGGGGCCAAGAGACCCAGTACTTC	CATSDLMGGQETQYF
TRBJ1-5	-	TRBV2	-	TGTGCCAGCAAGCAAGAGCAGGGATATCAGCCCCAGCATTTT	CASKQEQGYQPQHF
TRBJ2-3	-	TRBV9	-	TGTGCCAGCAGCGTAGGGGGCAGGGATTATCTAGATACGCAGTATTTT	CASSVGGRDYLDTQYF
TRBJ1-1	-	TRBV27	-	TGTGCCAGCAGTCCCCGGGCAGGGGAGACTGAAGCTTTCTTT	CASSPRAGETEAFF
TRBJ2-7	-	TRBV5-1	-	TGCGCCAGCAGCTGGTCGTCGGGTTGGGACGAGCAGTACTTC	CASSWSSGWDEQYF
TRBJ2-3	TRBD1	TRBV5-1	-	TGCGCCAGCAGCCCGCGACAGGGAAGGGGGACAGATACGCAGTATTTT	CASSPRQGRGTDTQYF
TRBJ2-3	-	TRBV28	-	TGTGCCAGCAGTTGCGCTAGTTGTGGAACAGATACGCAGTATTTT	CASSCASCGTDTQYF
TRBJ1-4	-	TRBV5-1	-	TGCGCCAGCAGCTTGAACGCCGGGGATAATGAAAAACTGTTTTTT	CASSLNAGDNEKLFF
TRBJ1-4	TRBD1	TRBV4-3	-	TGCGCCAGCAGCCAAACAGGGGGCCGGGAAAAACTGTTTTTT	CASSQTGGREKLFF
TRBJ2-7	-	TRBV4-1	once	TGCGCCAGCAGCCAAGCTAGCCTCCTGTACGAGCAGTACTTC	CASSQASLLYEQYF
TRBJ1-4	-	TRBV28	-	TGTGCCAGCAGGTTGGCAGGGTCAGGGGAAAAACTGTTTTTT	CASRLAGSGEKLFF
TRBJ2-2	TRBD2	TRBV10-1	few	TGCGCCAGCAGTGTTGCGGGAGATGGCGGGGGCACCGGGGAGCTGTTTTTT	CASSVAGDGGGTGELFF
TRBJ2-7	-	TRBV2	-	TGTGCCAGCAGTGAACAGGGTTACGAGCAGTACTTC	CASSEQGYEQYF
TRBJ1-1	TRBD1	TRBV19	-	TGTGCCTCGAGGGGACAGGGGGTTTACACTGAAGCTTTCTTT	CASRGQGVYTEAFF
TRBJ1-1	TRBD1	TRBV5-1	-	TGCGCCAGCAGCTTGCCGGTGGACAGGGAAAACACTGAAGCTTTCTTT	CASSLPVDRENTEAFF
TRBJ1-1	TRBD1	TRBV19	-	TGTGCCAGTAGTAGCGGGACAGCCACTGAAGCTTTCTTT	CASSSGTATEAFF
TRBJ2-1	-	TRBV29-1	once	TGCAGCGTTGGGGCAGGGACCTACAATGAGCAGTTCTTC	CSVGAGTYNEQFF
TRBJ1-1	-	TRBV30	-	TGTGCCTGGAGTGTAGGTGGGGGACTCTTTGAAGCTTTCTTT	CAWSVGGGLFEAFF
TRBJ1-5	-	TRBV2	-	TGTGCCAGCACCGTGGATGGGGGGGGGAATCAGCCCCAGCATTTT	CASTVDGGGNQPQHF
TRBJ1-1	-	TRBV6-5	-	TGTGCCTCTTTGACATACCAGAACACTGAAGCTTTCTTT	CASLTYQNTEAFF
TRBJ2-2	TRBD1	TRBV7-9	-	TGTGTAACAGCCCGGGACAGGGGGCGCGGGGAGCTGTTTTTT	CVTARDRGRGELFF
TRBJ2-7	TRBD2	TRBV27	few	TGTGCCAGCAGTCCCGGGACTAGCGGGAGATCCCACGAGCAGTACTTC	CASSPGTSGRSHEQYF
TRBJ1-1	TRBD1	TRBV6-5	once	TGTGCCAGCAGCGACAGGGGTGGAATGAACACTGAAGCTTTCTTT	CASSDRGGMNTEAFF
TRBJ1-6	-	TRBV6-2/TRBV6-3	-	TGTGCCAGCAGCCGGACAGAAAAAGGGACATCACCCCTCCACTTT	CASSRTEKGTSPLHF
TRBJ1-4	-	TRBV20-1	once	TGCAGTGCTAAACGACAGGAAAAACTGTTTTTT	CSAKRQEKLFF
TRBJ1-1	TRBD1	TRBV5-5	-	TGTGCCAGCAACCTAGGGACAGCCGCCACTGAAGCTTTCTTT	CASNLGTAATEAFF
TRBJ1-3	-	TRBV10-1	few	TGCGCCAGCAGTGTGACCTCGGGAGCTGGAAACACCATATATTTT	CASSVTSGAGNTIYF
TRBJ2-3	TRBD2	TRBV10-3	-	TGTGCCATCAGTGAGACTAGCGGGACCACAGATACGCAGTATTTT	CAISETSGTTDTQYF
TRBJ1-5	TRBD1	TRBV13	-	TGTGCCAGCAGCTACGGACAGGGGAATCAGCCCCAGCATTTT	CASSYGQGNQPQHF
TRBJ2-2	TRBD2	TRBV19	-	TGTGCCAGTAGTATAGGGCTAGCGGGACACACCGGGGAGCTGTTTTTT	CASSIGLAGHTGELFF
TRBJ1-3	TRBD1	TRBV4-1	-	TGCGCCAGCAGCCAAGAATGGCAGGGGGTGGTAGACACCATATATTTT	CASSQEWQGVVDTIYF
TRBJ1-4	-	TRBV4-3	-	TGCGCCAGCAGCCAGGGGGACAAGTTTAATGAAAAACTGTTTTTT	CASSQGDKFNEKLFF
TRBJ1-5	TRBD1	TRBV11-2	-	TGTGCCAGCAGCTTAGAGGGTACAGGGGTACAGCCCCAGCATTTT	CASSLEGTGVQPQHF
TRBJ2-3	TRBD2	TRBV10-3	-	TGTGCCATCAGTGGCGGGAGGGAGGAAGATACGCAGTATTTT	CAISGGREEDTQYF
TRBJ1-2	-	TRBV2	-	TGTGCCAGCAGTGGCCAGGAGCTCCGGGCCAGAGGGGGCTACACCTTC	CASSGQELRARGGYTF
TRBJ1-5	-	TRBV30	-	TGTGCCTGGAGTGTATGGGCCAATCAGCCCCAGCATTTT	CAWSVWANQPQHF
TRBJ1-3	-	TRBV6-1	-	TGTGCCAGCAGTGAATTGGGGGCAGGTCTCTCTGGAAACACCATATATTTT	CASSELGAGLSGNTIYF
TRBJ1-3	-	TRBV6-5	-	TGTGCCAGCTCGGCCGGGAGCTCTGGAAACACCATATATTTT	CASSAGSSGNTIYF
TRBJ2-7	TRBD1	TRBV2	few	TGTGCCAGCAATGACAGGGGCTACTCCTACGAGCAGTACTTC	CASNDRGYSYEQYF
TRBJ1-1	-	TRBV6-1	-	TGTGCCAGCAGTGAAGGGTCACAGTGGGAAGCTTTCTTT	CASSEGSQWEAFF
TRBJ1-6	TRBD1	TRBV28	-	TGTGCCAGCAGTCCTCGACAGGGTAGTATGAATTCACCCCTCCACTTT	CASSPRQGSMNSPLHF
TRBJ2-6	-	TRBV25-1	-	TGTGCCAGCAGTGAATTAGGGGTCTCTGGGGCCAACGTCCTGACTTTC	CASSELGVSGANVLTF
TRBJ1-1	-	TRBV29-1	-	TGCAGCGTTGTTATACCGGGTCTCTCCGCTGCTTTCTTT	CSVVIPGLSAAFF
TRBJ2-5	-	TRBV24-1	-	TGTGCCACCAGTGATCCACTAGTTCCCGGTGAGACCCAGTACTTC	CATSDPLVPGETQYF
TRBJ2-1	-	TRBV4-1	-	TGCGCCAGCAGCCAAGTTTCGACTAGCAATGAGCAGTTCTTC	CASSQVSTSNEQFF
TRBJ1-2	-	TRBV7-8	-	TGTGCCAGCAGCACTTTGGACCCCCACCGCGGGGGCTACACCTTC	CASSTLDPHRGGYTF
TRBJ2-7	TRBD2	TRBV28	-	TGTGCCAGCAGTACTCGGACTAGCGCGTCCTACGAGCAGTACTTC	CASSTRTSASYEQYF
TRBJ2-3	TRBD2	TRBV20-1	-	TGCAGTGCTAGTCAACTACTAGCGGGAGGGCGAGATACGCAGTATTTT	CSASQLLAGGRDTQYF
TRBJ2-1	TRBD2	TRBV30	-	TGTGCCTGGACCCCGGGAGGGAATGAGCAGTTCTTC	CAWTPGGNEQFF
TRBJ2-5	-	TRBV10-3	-	TGTGCCATCAGTGATCAGGGCATGGAGACCCAGTACTTC	CAISDQGMETQYF
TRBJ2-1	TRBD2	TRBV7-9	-	TGTGCCAGCAGCTCGGGACTAGCGGGAGACTACAATGAGCAGTTCTTC	CASSSGLAGDYNEQFF
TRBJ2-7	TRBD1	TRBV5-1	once	TGCGCCAGCAGACGGGACAGGGGGTACGAGCAGTACTTC	CASRRDRGYEQYF